This T cell receptor (beta chain) was observed in a study of shared clonotypes between healthy human individuals (TCRdb year 2020). About the investigation overall: The cohort comprised two women and a few men aged 18 to 49 years. For each donor, CD4 naive and CD4 memory were each run on three plates, CD8 naive on two plates, and CD8 memory on one plate. Blood TCR repertoires of five healthy adults were deeply sequenced to estimate repertoire size and the extent of clonotype sharing between individuals. To increase sequencing depth and limit assay-specific biases, different laboratories used diverse techniques to prepare libraries and sequence TCR repertoires. Between about 0.9 and 10 billion PBMCs per donor were obtained by leukapheresis. Overall study outcomes, separate from this receptor: Even with the large sequencing depth, rarefaction of the sorted-subset datasets indicated that sequencing was incomplete. Only blood was sampled, and tissue TCR repertoires likely differ from those in blood. Because the study included only a small number of donors, the genetic and exposure-history diversity represented was limited. Pairwise subsampling led to the expectation that sequencing depth would affect the degree of clonotype sharing among donors. Sharing across several donors was observed for about 4.8% of naive CD4, less than 4% of naive CD8, over 2% of memory CD4, and roughly 0.4% of memory CD8 clonotypes. Naive subsets generally had larger estimated clonotype richness than memory subsets did. Clonotypes shared by all four sorted-subset donors showed higher generation probabilities than non-shared clonotypes.

As concerns this clone: There is no known antigen for this receptor. It has no much larger one-base neighbor in the sample; base qualities were not kept.

The donors were healthy, HIV-negative adults with no recently reported acute infections or vaccinations. All donors were Caucasian adults living in Nashville, Tennessee, USA. CD4+ T cells were enriched through magnetic negative selection, after which naive cells were positively selected on CD45RA and the remaining negative fraction served as the memory subset. After blood collection by leukapheresis, PBMCs were isolated using Ficoll-Histopaque density gradient centrifugation and then cryopreserved in the vapor phase of liquid nitrogen. Analytical flow cytometry was used to check the purity and quantity of each magnetically sorted T cell population. Each sorted fraction had its genomic DNA isolated and then quantified by UV absorbance on a Nanodrop 2000c. The CDR3 contains 14 residues, cysteine and phenylalanine counted. The sequence is cut down to CDR3 DNA, 42 bases in frame from base 1. CDR1 is given as LNHDA and CDR2 as SQIVND, both from the germline V gene (reference sequence). V ends up 6 bases short and J 4 bases short, with an unmatched junction base count of 8.

Using the deep immunoSEQ assay, multiplex PCR amplified TCR CDR3 regions from genomic DNA. For each cell subset, the extracted genomic DNA was distributed evenly across all wells of several immunoSEQ 96-well plates, and each plate served as one replicate. Each replicate PCR for sorted subsets received about 210 ng genomic DNA, equal to about 30,000 T cell genomes. The purified libraries were quantified using a Qubit 3.0 fluorometer, sized with a Bioanalyzer 2100, and then quantified again using the KAPA Library Quantification kit. Each immunoSEQ 96-well plate was sequenced on its own single-read 150-cycle Illumina NextSeq 550 flow cell. The original pipeline was this. Because the immunoSEQ output held only junctional sequences and lacked quality scores, the filtering could not match the filtering applied to full-length reads. To assign V/J genes and CDR3, sequences were annotated using PyIR, a Python wrapper for IgBLAST v1.9, with IMGT germline references. Any read was removed if the V/J assignment was weak (E-value above 1e-6), the CDR3 was missing, or the read contained stop codons, out-of-frame junctions, or ambiguous translated residues. V3J clonotypes were defined by identical inferred V gene, J gene, and CDR3 amino acid sequence. To compute the percentage overlap between repertoires, the number of shared unique clonotypes was divided by the size of the smaller repertoire. Three approaches were used to assess repertoire richness: RTK rarefaction, the Chao1 estimator, and Recon v2.1 estimates of unobserved clonotypes. For all TCRbeta clonotypes obtained by the gDNA method from four donors, generation probabilities were computed with OLGA. TCRdb's version of the immuneACCESS table is confined to in-frame rearrangements and falls short of the full clone set. An unresolved V gene accounts for under half of the shortfall where checked; the remainder is of unknown origin. That table supplies the V and J calls and clone size; D and trimming were determined from the DNA. The sample contains some 2 million clones, around 95% of them found a single time. The ten largest clones represent around 0.13% of the sample.

The sample consisted of naive CD4+ T cells sorted from blood. According to the study, the label for this sample's cell subset or site signals: CD45RA+ positively selected. Recombination joined TRBV19 with TRBJ1-1; TRBD1 fits 7 bases in the junction. The receptor comes from a man aged 18-30 years in good health. DNA sequence: TGTGCCAGTAGACCGACAGGGATTGTCACTGAAGCTTTCTTT. This translates into CASRPTGIVTEAFF.